Following are 23 T cell receptor beta chains from one sample sequenced in a study of T cells after yellow fever vaccination (dated by TCRdb to about 2019). To prepare the library, 5' RACE was applied. The reads were generated on an Illumina HiSeq 2500. Clones were called with MiXCR by TCRdb after fastp trimmed the public reads at Q25, and only in-frame beta chains were retained. Every CDR3 protein is listed once, alongside the most common genes and DNA of its rows. Across this sample there are some 350,000 distinct CDR3 sequences, with 9.5% to 13% seen only once. The ten biggest clones cover around 20% of the sample. The intended sense of this specimen's treatment or condition label: live attenuated yellow fever vaccine strain. The input for sequencing was PBMCs, taken on the day of the first yellow fever vaccination. These receptors were taken from a man younger than 35 who received the YFV17D yellow fever vaccine.

This clonotype was seen a handful of times. V and J are TRBV5-1 and TRBJ1-3; no clear D. The CDR3 is made up of 15 amino acids. V was shortened by 3 bases and J by 0 bases, with 10 bases between the two germline ends. Germline values: CDR1 SGHRS, CDR2 YFSETQ. CDR3 bases: TGCGCCAGCAGCTCGGACTCTAGCTCTGGAAACACCATATATTTT. Its protein is CASSSDSSSGNTIYF.

The chain links TRBV12-3 or TRBV12-4 to TRBJ1-2; perhaps TRBD1 as D (6 bases). V shed 7 bases and J shed 7 bases, with 16 bases lying between them. The CDR3 spans 13 residues. The CDR3 region has the DNA TGTGCCAGCATCAACGTGGGGGCGCGTGGCTACACCTTC. This gives the protein CASINVGARGYTF.

There are a few counts of this clonotype. This chain links TRBV5-1 with TRBJ2-7; D may be TRBD1 or TRBD2 (5 bases each). The CDR3 extends over 14 amino acids. Trimming took off 5 bases at V and 0 bases at J, with 12 bases between the two ends. Germline lookup yields CDR1 SGHRS and CDR2 YFSETQ. CDR3 sequence (DNA): TGCGCCAGCAGGGCTGGGGGAAGCTCCTACGAGCAGTACGTC. Protein product: CASRAGGSSYEQYV.

This clonotype was observed a handful of times. The chain couples TRBV27 to TRBJ2-1; 9 bases agree with TRBD2. The CDR3 runs 16 residues. CDR1 is MNHEY, CDR2 SMNVEV, per germline (reference sequence). V lost 5 bases, J lost 7 bases, and 12 bases stayed unmatched. The CDR3 loop is CASSLKAGGWVNEQFF. CDR3 DNA: TGTGCCAGCAGTCTAAAAGCGGGGGGCTGGGTAAATGAGCAGTTCTTC.

At least ten counts were recorded for this clonotype. J is TRBJ2-7 and V is TRBV5-5; D not certain. CDR1 is SGHKS, CDR2 YYEKEE, per germline (reference sequence). This CDR3 is 15 amino acids long. V was pared by 0 bases and J by 4 bases, with 14 bases between. The CDR3 sequence: CASSLVATGVYEQYF. In nucleotides, the CDR3 is TGTGCCAGCAGCTTGGTGGCCACTGGGGTTTACGAGCAGTACTTC.

The chain combines TRBV9 with TRBJ2-2, with TRBD1 matching 9 bases. This CDR3 is 17 amino acids long. V lost 4 bases, J lost 0 bases, and 7 bases stayed unmatched. The germline V gene encodes CDR1 SGDLS and CDR2 YYNGEE. In nucleotides, the CDR3 is TGTGCCAGCAGCACTTCCCGGGACAGGGCGAACACCGGGGAGCTGTTTTTT. The encoded protein is CASSTSRDRANTGELFF.

At least ten counts were recorded for this clonotype. The chain links TRBV5-6 to TRBJ1-4; TRBD1 agrees at 7 bases. Trimming took 0 bases from V and 8 from J; bases not matched to a gene: 4. The CDR3 totals 14 residues. Germline CDR1 reads SGHDT; CDR2 reads YYEEEE. DNA of the CDR3: TGTGCCAGCAGCTTGGAGGGGGCGTGGGAAAAACTGTTTTTT. Encoded protein: CASSLEGAWEKLFF.

This clonotype was found a few times. This chain uses TRBV12-3 or TRBV12-4 with TRBJ2-3, with 11 bases fitting TRBD2. V was clipped by 7 bases and J by 0 bases; unmatched bases: 12. This CDR3 contains 18 residues. DNA of the CDR3: TGTGCCAGCATTTTTAGCGGGGGGGCCGTGTGGAGCACAGATACGCAGTATTTT. Protein product: CASIFSGGAVWSTDTQYF.

CDR3 loop: CASSLGTSGGLKSSYNEQFF. CDR3 nucleotide sequence: TGCGCCAGCAGCTTGGGTACTAGCGGGGGCCTAAAGAGCTCCTACAATGAGCAGTTCTTC. V gene TRBV5-1 combines with J gene TRBJ2-1; TRBD2 aligns across 11 bases. J lost 0 bases, V lost 0 bases, and 11 bases had no gene match. The germline V gene has CDR1 SGHRS and CDR2 YFSETQ. The CDR3 runs to 20 residues.

Only a few counts were recorded for this clonotype. This chain links TRBV10-3 with TRBJ2-1; 10 bases agree with TRBD2. The CDR3 contains 15 residues. Germline V CDR1 and CDR2: ENHRY, SYGVKD. The J segment lost 9 bases and the V segment lost 0 bases, leaving 5 bases of the junction unmatched. CDR3 coding DNA: TGTGCCATCAGTGAGTCGAGCGGGGGGGAGGGTGAGCAGTTCTTC. Its protein product is CAISESSGGEGEQFF.

This chain uses TRBV9 with TRBJ2-1; 8 nucleotides agree with TRBD2. Germline assignment: CDR1 SGDLS and CDR2 YYNGEE. The CDR3 spans 14 residues. V shed 0 bases and J 6 bases; nucleotides not matched to a gene: 2. The CDR3 region is CASSVETSGNEQFF. CDR3 in DNA: TGTGCCAGCAGCGTAGAAACTAGCGGCAATGAGCAGTTCTTC.

The gene calls are TRBV5-6 and TRBJ1-2; unclear D gene. CDR3 size: 11 residues. Trimming removed 0 bases at V and 8 bases at J, with 5 bases between. Per germline, CDR1 SGHDT and CDR2 YYEEEE. DNA of the CDR3: TGTGCCAGCAGCTTGGAGAGAGGCTACACCTTC. It yields the protein CASSLERGYTF.

This clonotype has ten or more counts. The rearrangement uses TRBV20-1 and TRBJ2-1; a weak D match, TRBD1 (6 bases). The germline V gene has CDR1 DFQATT and CDR2 SNEGSKA (reference sequence). V was shortened by 0 bases and J by 2 bases, with 11 bases between the two germline ends. This CDR3 has 15 residues. This CDR3 reads CSARDQGQAYNEQFF. The CDR3, as DNA: TGCAGTGCTAGAGATCAGGGACAAGCCTACAATGAGCAGTTCTTC.

Note on this clonotype: No conserved phenylalanine or tryptophan is present at the end of the CDR3, so a read error is the likely explanation. This chain's CDR3 is CASSQDRIRAPQETQYS. For the CDR3, the DNA is TGTGCCAGCAGCCAAGATAGGATCCGGGCCCCCCAAGAGACCCAGTACTCC. V is TRBV14 and J is TRBJ2-5; no reliable D call. The germline V and J ends were trimmed by 0 bases and 1 base, with 15 bases remaining between them. Germline-derived CDR1 and CDR2 are SGHDN and FVKESK. The CDR3 totals 17 residues.

In this sample, this clonotype turned up a few times. The chain recombines TRBV24-1 with TRBJ2-2; D possibly matches TRBD1 or TRBD2 (5 bases each). The CDR3 sequence is 16 residues long. V shed 3 bases and J shed 4 bases, with 14 bases lying between them. The germline V gene encodes CDR1 KGHDR and CDR2 SFDVKD. The CDR3: CATSDGTSLPTGELFF. CDR3 DNA: TGTGCCACCAGTGATGGGACGTCACTACCCACCGGGGAGCTGTTTTTT.

This clonotype was seen many times. The genes are TRBV12-3 or TRBV12-4 and TRBJ2-3; 8 bases fit TRBD2. CDR3 length: 16 amino acids. V shed 6 bases, J shed 6 bases, and the junction held 14 bases outside the gene matches. CDR3 residues: CASSYWGSGGMDTQYF. CDR3 bases: TGTGCCAGCAGCTACTGGGGGAGCGGGGGTATGGATACGCAGTATTTT.

This clonotype was detected only a few times. The V gene is TRBV20-1, the J gene TRBJ2-1; 9 bases fit TRBD2. V gave up 7 bases and J gave up 1 base; unmatched junction bases: 8. Germline lookup yields CDR1 DFQATT and CDR2 SNEGSKA (reference sequence). CDR3 size: 15 residues. DNA of the CDR3: TGCAGTGTAGTCGGCGGGGGGGCATCCTACAATGAGCAGTTCTTC. The encoded protein is CSVVGGGASYNEQFF.

V usage is TRBV7-2 and J usage is TRBJ2-5, with D unclear. Trimming shortened V by 2 bases and J by 1 base, and 5 bases separated the two germline ends. The CDR3 extends over 13 amino acids. CDR1 and CDR2 from the germline V gene are SGHTA and FQGNSA. CDR3 sequence reads: CASSLLSQETQYF. The CDR3 DNA sequence: TGTGCCAGCAGCTTACTCAGCCAAGAGACCCAGTACTTC.

This clonotype was counted at least ten times. The V and J genes are TRBV20-1 and TRBJ1-4; tentatively, D is TRBD1 (5 bases). Between the trimmed V and J ends, which lost 5 bases and 0 bases, there was a span of 16 bases. Germline assignment: CDR1 DFQATT and CDR2 SNEGSKA (reference sequence). The CDR3 runs 16 residues. The CDR3: CSAAKQAGATNEKLFF. CDR3 coding DNA: TGCAGTGCTGCAAAACAGGCTGGGGCAACTAATGAAAAACTGTTTTTT.

This clonotype was seen more than once but under ten times. The chain is built from TRBV3-1 and TRBJ2-1, with unresolved D. V was shortened by 3 bases and J by 4 bases, with 7 bases between the two germline ends. This CDR3 is built from 13 residues. Germline V gene lookup returns CDR1 LGHDT and CDR2 YNNKEL (reference sequence). In DNA form, the CDR3 reads TGTGCCAGCAGCCAGGATAATTACAATGAGCAGTTCTTC. It is translated as CASSQDNYNEQFF.

This clonotype was counted between two and nine times. The rearrangement uses TRBV7-9 and TRBJ2-2; no firm D call. V lost 3 bases to trimming and J lost 3 bases, with 5 bases between them. The CDR3 is 13 amino acids. The germline V gene has CDR1 SEHNR and CDR2 FQNEAQ (reference sequence). The CDR3 here is CASSFRHTGELFF. CDR3 in DNA: TGTGCCAGCAGCTTTAGACACACCGGGGAGCTGTTTTTT.

V gene TRBV5-6 combines with J gene TRBJ2-6; D uncertain. Trimming shortened V by 4 bases and J by 4 bases, and 12 bases separated the two germline ends. The CDR3 length is 15 residues. Looked up from germline, CDR1 is SGHDT and CDR2 is YYEEEE. CDR3: CASSPPRAGANVLTF. Here the CDR3 DNA reads TGTGCCAGCAGCCCTCCTAGGGCCGGGGCCAACGTCCTGACTTTC.

This chain joins TRBV5-1 and TRBJ2-3; tentative D call: TRBD2 (6 bases). The germline V gene has CDR1 SGHRS and CDR2 YFSETQ. This CDR3 comprises 14 residues. V was clipped by 0 bases and J by 6 bases, with 11 bases between them. CDR3 nucleotides: TGCGCCAGCAGCTTGGACCGAAGCGGGGATACGCAGTATTTT. This translates into CASSLDRSGDTQYF.